The entry below gives a single T cell receptor (beta chain) sequence along with its context. V shed 0 bases, J shed 11 bases, and the junction held 1 base outside the gene matches. The CDR3 is 12 residues long. Per the germline V gene, CDR1 is LNHNV and CDR2 is YYDKDF (reference sequence). Sequencing used immunoSEQ multiplex PCR; TCRdb keeps in-frame clones, though not all of them. The sample shows 850,000 to 1,200,000 clones, around 74% of them seen only once. This record comes from a study of shared clonotypes between healthy human individuals. This clonotype was sampled from a man between 18 and 35 years old in good health. The sequenced sample was memory CD4+ T cells sorted from blood. Indicated subset: CD45RA-negative fraction. The rearrangement joins TRBV15 to TRBJ2-3; 8 bases align to TRBD2. CDR3 in DNA: TGTGCCACCAGCAGAGATGCGGGGGGGCAGTATTTT. Amino acids: CATSRDAGGQYF.